This T cell receptor (beta chain) was sequenced during a study of technical replicates of blood from several donors. Here immunoSEQ multiplex PCR was the method, and the copy in TCRdb shows in-frame clones only, minus some. Of around 72,000 clones in the sample, approximately 91% are singletons; the top ten hold roughly 4.7%. Sequencing was carried out using PBMCs. The clonotype originates from a human donor in good health. Some clones in this sample may be carry-over from other donors' samples.

CDR3 coding DNA: TGCGCCAGCAGCCAAAAACTAGCGGGGCAAGAGACCCAGTACTTC. This encodes CASSQKLAGQETQYF. The chain combines TRBV4-1 with TRBJ2-5; 10 nucleotides line up with TRBD2. Unmatched junction bases numbered 2, after V lost 2 bases and J lost 2 bases. The germline gives CDR1 MGHRA, CDR2 YSYEKL. There are 15 residues in the CDR3.